Below, 7 T cell receptor beta chains from the same sample are listed, as sequenced in a study of shared clonotypes between healthy human individuals. The table came from immunoSEQ multiplex PCR; TCRdb's copy has only in-frame clones and leaves some out. The table includes 2 million to 2.5 million clones, roughly 93% detected once. Sequencing input: naive CD4+ T cells from PBMCs. Subset denoted: CD45RA+ positively selected. These receptors were obtained from a man aged 18 to 29 in good health. Some clones in this sample may be carry-over from other donors' samples.

The rearrangement joins TRBV5-4 to TRBJ2-1, with 7 nucleotides matching TRBD2. CDR1 SGHNT and CDR2 YYREEE come from the germline V gene (reference sequence). V lost 3 bases to trimming and J lost 0 bases; unmatched junction nucleotides: 9. CDR3 length equals 17 residues. In DNA form, the CDR3 reads TGTGCCAGCAGCTCCCTAAGCGGGACCAGCTCCTACAATGAGCAGTTCTTC. Its translation is CASSSLSGTSSYNEQFF.

The chain has TRBV19 and TRBJ2-5; 9 bases match TRBD1. Per germline, CDR1 LNHDA and CDR2 SQIVND (reference sequence). The V and J ends lost 4 bases and 0 bases, in that order; junction bases with no gene match: 3. CDR3 length: 15 residues. The CDR3 region is CASSRQGGYQETQYF. In DNA form, the CDR3 reads TGTGCCAGTAGTAGACAGGGGGGGTACCAAGAGACCCAGTACTTC.

The table lists this clone with a count of one. The chain recombines TRBV27 with TRBJ1-2, with TRBD1 as a possible D gene (6 bases). Germline V gives CDR1 MNHEY, CDR2 SMNVEV (reference sequence). The CDR3 has 14 amino acids. Trimming shortened V by 2 bases and J by 0 bases, and 7 bases separated the two germline ends. This CDR3 is CASSLGGPNYGYTF. CDR3 sequence (DNA): TGTGCCAGCAGTTTAGGGGGCCCTAACTATGGCTACACCTTC.

The sample holds a few counts of this clone. At the DNA level, this CDR3 is encoded by other sequences in the same sample as well. This chain uses TRBV19 with TRBJ2-3; perhaps TRBD2 as D (5 bases). The V end lost 6 bases, the J end lost 0 bases, and 7 bases lay between the germline ends. Per the germline V gene, CDR1 is LNHDA and CDR2 is SQIVND (reference sequence). The CDR3 spans 13 residues. The CDR3 sequence: CASRLASTDTQYF. In DNA form, the CDR3 reads TGTGCCAGTAGGCTAGCTAGCACAGATACGCAGTATTTT. Full variable domain (rest looked up from reference TRBV19 and TRBJ2-3): DGGITQSPKYLFRKEGQNVTLSCEQNLNHDAMYWYRQDPGQGLRLIYYSQIVNDFQKGDIAEGYSVSREKKESFPLTVTSAQKNPTAFYLCASRLASTDTQYFGPGTRLTVL.

V and J are TRBV27 and TRBJ1-1; 7 positions agree with TRBD1. The CDR3 runs to 19 residues. V shed 5 bases, J shed 0 bases, and the junction held 18 bases outside the gene matches. Germline CDR1 MNHEY, CDR2 SMNVEV (reference sequence). As DNA, the CDR3 is TGTGCCAGCAGTCTAAACAACACAGGGGCGAAATTCATGAACACTGAAGCTTTCTTT. As protein: CASSLNNTGAKFMNTEAFF.

The J gene is TRBJ1-1, the V gene TRBV7-8; D is ambiguous. This CDR3 spans 15 amino acids. V lost 4 bases to trimming and J lost 5 bases, with 17 bases between them. Germline V gene sequence: CDR1 SGHVS, CDR2 FQNEAQ. Here the CDR3 reads CASSSRGRTGTEAFF. The CDR3, as DNA: TGTGCCAGCAGCTCCCGAGGGCGAACGGGGACTGAAGCTTTCTTT.

This chain connects TRBV28 to TRBJ2-5; perhaps TRBD1 as D (6 bases). CDR1 and CDR2 (germline): MDHEN, SYDVKM. Trimming shortened V by 5 bases and J by 4 bases, and 17 bases separated the two germline ends. The CDR3 extends over 15 amino acids. CDR3 region: CASSLPTGIIETQYF. In DNA form, the CDR3 reads TGTGCCAGCAGTCTGCCTACAGGGATCATAGAGACCCAGTACTTC.